Listed below are T cell receptor beta chains from one sample, sequenced in a study of shared clonotypes between healthy human individuals. Generated by immunoSEQ multiplex PCR, the TCRdb table keeps only in-frame clones and is missing some. The data show some 1.5 million clones, with more than 95% seen just once and roughly 1.1% held by the top ten. The sample consisted of naive CD4+ T cells sorted from blood. The receptors originated from a man aged 25 to 40 in good health. Each CDR3 is given with its conserved first and last residue. A D gene is named only where the DNA matches it firmly. Clone sizes are given selectively: once, few, many, or a class where the clone is expanded.

j_call clone_size v_call d_call cdr3_nt cdr3_aa
TRBJ1-5 - TRBV5-4 - TGTGCCAGCAGCTTGGATGGCAGCGGGAATCAGCCCCAGCATTTT CASSLDGSGNQPQHF
TRBJ2-7 - TRBV10-3 TRBD1 TGTGCCATCAGCCCCGGGACAGAGACTTACGAGCAGTACTTC CAISPGTETYEQYF
TRBJ1-2 - TRBV5-1 - TGCGCCAGCAGCCTCGGGGGTGAGCTTCCTATGAACGGCTACACCTTC CASSLGGELPMNGYTF
TRBJ2-3 - TRBV9 - TGTGCCAGCAGCGAGAGGGGGAGCCCTAGCACAGATACGCAGTATTTT CASSERGSPSTDTQYF
TRBJ2-7 - TRBV6-1 - TGTGCCACCGACGTGGGGACGGGAGCCTACGAGCAGTACTTC CATDVGTGAYEQYF
TRBJ2-5 - TRBV14 - TGTGCCAGCAGCAAGGAGGGGGAGACCCAGTACTTC CASSKEGETQYF
TRBJ2-7 - TRBV28 - TGTGCCAGCAGTTTAGGAACATTTTCCTACGAGCAGTACTTC CASSLGTFSYEQYF
TRBJ2-7 - TRBV28 - TGTGCCAGCAGTAGGGTTGGGCCCTACGAGCAGTACTTC CASSRVGPYEQYF
TRBJ2-2 - TRBV5-1 TRBD2 TGCGCCAGCAGCTTGACTTCTAGCGGGAGAAACACCGGGGAGCTGTTTTTT CASSLTSSGRNTGELFF
TRBJ2-1 - TRBV2 TRBD2 TGTGCCAGCAATGCGGCTAGCGGGGGCAATGAGCAGTTCTTC CASNAASGGNEQFF
TRBJ2-7 - TRBV6-5 TRBD1 TGTGCCAGCAGTTACGACTTCCGGGACAGGGCTTACGAGCAGTACTTC CASSYDFRDRAYEQYF
TRBJ2-3 - TRBV29-1 TRBD2 TGCAGCGTCGATGGACTAGTCGGGAAAACAGATACGCAGTATTTT CSVDGLVGKTDTQYF
TRBJ2-1 - TRBV7-2 - TGTGCCAGCTCCTACCCCGGGATCCTCAGCGGCAATGAGCAGTTCTTC CASSYPGILSGNEQFF
TRBJ2-7 - TRBV21-1 - TGTGCCAGCAGCAAAGAGGAGGCCTACGAGCAGTACTTC CASSKEEAYEQYF
TRBJ2-5 - TRBV5-4 - TGTGCCAGCAGCCGGAGAGAGGAGACCCAGTACTTC CASSRREETQYF
TRBJ1-2 - TRBV6-5 - TGTGCCAGCAGAAGGGAGGACGCCTATGGCTACACCTTC CASRREDAYGYTF
TRBJ2-2 - TRBV28 TRBD2 TGTGCCAGCAGTTCCCTCTCGGGTAGCGGGAGACCTCGGTTCGCGAACACCGGGGAGCTGTTTTTT CASSSLSGSGRPRFANTGELFF
TRBJ2-7 - TRBV29-1 TRBD1 TGCAGCGTTACTAGGACAGGGGGCTACGAGCAGTACTTC CSVTRTGGYEQYF
TRBJ2-3 - TRBV7-9 - TGTGCCAGCAGCTTAGGGGTCGAGCGGGCAACAGATACGCAGTATTTT CASSLGVERATDTQYF
TRBJ2-3 - TRBV5-1 - TGCGCCAGCAGAGGTCTAGATACGCAGTATTTT CASRGLDTQYF
TRBJ1-1 - TRBV28 - TGTGCCAGCAGTTTATCGACAGGCGCCCGAGAAGCTTTCTTT CASSLSTGAREAFF
TRBJ2-1 - TRBV7-2 TRBD2 TGTGCCAGCAGCTTGACTAGCTCATCCTACAATGAGCAGTTCTTC CASSLTSSSYNEQFF
TRBJ2-1 - TRBV5-1 TRBD2 TGCGCCAGCAGCCTGGGACTATCAAACAATGAGCAGTTCTTC CASSLGLSNNEQFF
TRBJ1-4 - TRBV19 - TGTGCCAGTAGAAGGGGAAGTGCGGCTAATGAAAAACTGTTTTTT CASRRGSAANEKLFF
TRBJ2-1 - TRBV14 - TGTGCCAGCAGCTCCCAATTTCCCAGGCGAGAAGACAATGAGCAGTTCTTC CASSSQFPRREDNEQFF
TRBJ1-2 - TRBV9 TRBD1 TGTGCCAGCAGCGTAATAGCCGGACAGGGCTATGGCTACACCTTC CASSVIAGQGYGYTF
TRBJ1-1 once TRBV6-5 - TGTGCCAGCAGGGTAGGGCGGTACACTGAAGCTTTCTTT CASRVGRYTEAFF